Reported below is one T cell receptor beta chain. Its antigen remains unknown. This specimen belongs to a study of beta chain features in type 1 diabetes. Points from the study as a whole: Researchers report that Type 1 diabetes patients had moderately but significantly shorter TCRB CDR3s across all four CD4+ subsets. Among patients, naive, central memory and Treg TCRB repertoires appeared more similar than among healthy donors.

Per the germline V gene, CDR1 is SGHNT and CDR2 is YENEEA. The CDR3 loop spans 13 amino acids. Trimming removed 8 bases at V and 1 base at J, with 11 bases between. Every isolated RNA sample was fully reverse transcribed, so sequencing captured expressed TCRB transcripts. Sequenced by immunoSEQ multiplex PCR; TCRdb stores in-frame clones only, minus some. This table holds 680,000 or so clones, 13% found once. The source material was naive CD4+ T cells from blood. The origin of this receptor is a man between 18 and 35 years old with type 1 diabetes. The rearrangement uses TRBV11-3 and TRBJ1-1; D is possibly TRBD1 (5 bases). CDR3 nucleotides: TGTGCCAGCGGACTACAGGAGAACACTGAAGCTTTCTTT. Its translation is CASGLQENTEAFF.